These 6 T cell receptor beta chains were sequenced from one sample in a study of shared clonotypes between healthy human individuals. Measured with immunoSEQ multiplex PCR; TCRdb has only the in-frame clones, and not every one. The data hold about 1,900,000 clones, with approximately 95% observed a single time. The naive CD8 population came from CD45RO-negative cells selected for CCR7, without terminally differentiated effector memory CD45RA+ cells. Sequenced material: naive CD8+ T cells sorted from blood. Receptors originate from a man younger than 35 in good health.

The V call is TRBV6-1, the J call TRBJ2-7; D unresolved. The germline V gene has CDR1 MNHNS and CDR2 SASEGT. V lost 6 bases and J lost 5, with 11 bases in between. This CDR3 region has 12 residues. The DNA of the CDR3 is TGTGCCAGCAGCCCGCTACCCCACGAGCAGTACTTC. Amino acid sequence: CASSPLPHEQYF.

The chain is built from TRBV9 and TRBJ1-1, with 7 bases lining up with TRBD1. V gave up 3 bases and J gave up 0 bases; unmatched junction bases: 11. The CDR3 is 17 residues long. From germline, CDR1 is SGDLS and CDR2 YYNGEE. The CDR3 DNA sequence: TGTGCCAGCAGCGAGGGGGCAGGGGGTGGAATGAACACTGAAGCTTTCTTT. Its protein is CASSEGAGGGMNTEAFF.

J is TRBJ2-2 and V is TRBV7-9, with 9 bases identical to TRBD1. The trim removed 3 bases at V and 6 bases at J, leaving 5 bases unmatched. Germline lookup yields CDR1 SEHNR and CDR2 FQNEAQ (reference sequence). CDR3 length equals 15 residues. CDR3 nucleotide sequence: TGTGCCAGCAGCTTGAGGACAGGGGTGGCCGGGGAGCTGTTTTTT. It translates to CASSLRTGVAGELFF.

The V and J genes are TRBV27 and TRBJ2-3, with 10 nucleotides matching TRBD2. Per the germline V gene, CDR1 is MNHEY and CDR2 is SMNVEV (reference sequence). The CDR3 sequence is 16 residues long. J gave up 4 bases and V 5 bases, and 9 bases lay outside the gene matches. CDR3 coding DNA: TGTGCCAGCAGTCCTACAGCGGGAGGGCCAGCAGATACGCAGTATTTT. This gives the protein CASSPTAGGPADTQYF.

The chain combines TRBV28 with TRBJ1-1, with 7 bases fitting TRBD1. The CDR3 runs to 15 residues. The trim removed 5 bases at V and 9 bases at J, leaving 15 bases unmatched. Germline V gene lookup returns CDR1 MDHEN and CDR2 SYDVKM. For the CDR3, the DNA is TGTGCCAGCAGTCGATACGGGACAGCCAATATTAAAGCTTTCTTT. Amino acid sequence: CASSRYGTANIKAFF.

This clone came up once. The CDR3 sequence: CASSPDRKETQYF. The CDR3 bases are TGCGCCAGCAGCCCGGACAGGAAAGAGACCCAGTACTTC. The chain recombines TRBV4-1 with TRBJ2-5, with 7 positions matching TRBD1. The germline CDR1 and CDR2 sequences are MGHRA and YSYEKL. The V and J ends lost 4 bases and 3 bases, in that order; junction bases with no gene match: 2. This CDR3 is 13 amino acids long.